The present entry profiles one T cell receptor (beta chain) with its context. What it recognizes is unknown. Several immunoSEQ plates held equal portions of the genomic DNA taken from each subset. Sequencing was performed with immunoSEQ multiplex PCR; in TCRdb, only in-frame clones are kept and a portion is missing. Here the sample spans some 1.5 million clones, 95% to 99% being singletons. V lost 3 bases, J lost 5 bases, and 1 base lay in between. Germline-derived CDR1 and CDR2 are MGHDK and SYGVNS. The CDR3 is 11 residues long. This record comes from a study of shared clonotypes between healthy human individuals. General observations from the study: Rarefaction showed sorted-subset sequencing was incomplete despite large depth.

The donors, healthy adults who were HIV-negative, had experienced no recent acute infections or vaccinations. The sequenced sample was naive CD4+ T cells sorted from blood. This sample's subset: CD45RA+ positively selected. The J gene is TRBJ1-4, the V gene TRBV25-1, with D uncertain. The TCR originated in a man aged 25 to 40 in good health. The CDR3 DNA sequence: TGTGCCAGCAGTGAGAATGAAAAACTGTTTTTT. Translation: CASSENEKLFF.